The rows below give T cell receptor beta chains drawn from one sample of a study of post-analysis software for immune sequencing data. TCRdb ran MiXCR on the PCR reads and lists one entry per CDR3 protein. The sample has hundreds of thousands of distinct CDR3 sequences, 59% seen once; the top ten hold roughly 12%. Sequencing was performed on blood. The source is a girl aged 2 to 9 with multiple sclerosis. Each CDR3 is given with its conserved first and last residue. The D gene is left open where the match is weak. Only some rows state a clone size, as once, few, many or a class for expanded clones.

D	V	J	size	CDR3	DNA
TRBD2	TRBV3-1	TRBJ2-3	NA	CASSPPGLAGVGTDTQYF	TGTGCCAGCAGCCCCCCGGGACTAGCGGGAGTTGGCACAGATACGCAGTATTTT
NA	TRBV28	TRBJ2-1	NA	CASSFEGSLTYNEQFF	TGTGCCAGCAGTTTTGAGGGGTCGCTCACCTACAATGAGCAGTTCTTC
TRBD1	TRBV4-1	TRBJ2-6	NA	CASSQLFPPRVQGATGANVLTF	TGCGCCAGCAGCCAATTATTTCCACCGAGGGTACAGGGGGCGACTGGGGCCAACGTCCTGACTTTC
NA	TRBV11-2	TRBJ2-5	NA	CASSIWPIVDQETQYF	TGTGCCAGCAGCATATGGCCCATAGTAGACCAAGAGACCCAGTACTTC
NA	TRBV3-1	TRBJ2-5	NA	CASSASAGETQYF	TGTGCCAGCAGTGCTAGCGCTGGAGAGACCCAGTACTTC
TRBD2	TRBV9	TRBJ2-3	NA	CAGSHTSEASTDTQYF	TGTGCCGGCAGCCACACTAGCGAGGCTAGCACAGATACGCAGTATTTT
NA	TRBV4-3	TRBJ1-6	NA	CASSQDRGLPNSPLHF	TGCGCCAGCAGCCAAGACCGGGGACTTCCGAATTCACCCCTCCACTTT
NA	TRBV29-1	TRBJ2-5	NA	CSVEDGSFQETQYF	TGCAGCGTTGAAGACGGTAGCTTCCAAGAGACCCAGTACTTC
TRBD1	TRBV29-1	TRBJ2-7	NA	CSVALTGGSYEQYF	TGCAGCGTCGCACTGACAGGGGGCTCCTACGAGCAGTACTTC
NA	TRBV4-3	TRBJ2-5	few	CASSQEGREETQYF	TGCGCCAGCAGCCAAGAAGGCAGAGAAGAGACCCAGTACTTC
NA	TRBV20-1	TRBJ1-5	NA	CSARPDNQPQHF	TGCAGTGCTAGGCCCGACAATCAGCCCCAGCATTTT
TRBD1	TRBV20-1	TRBJ2-3	NA	CSAHLAQGTGRTDTQYF	TGCAGTGCCCACCTGGCCCAAGGGACAGGACGCACAGATACGCAGTATTTT
NA	TRBV6-2/TRBV6-3	TRBJ2-6	NA	CASSYSRVSGANVLTF	TGTGCCAGCAGTTACTCGAGGGTGTCTGGGGCCAACGTCCTGACTTTC
NA	TRBV7-8	TRBJ2-7	few	CASSLNPGNEQYF	TGTGCCAGCAGCTTGAACCCAGGGAACGAGCAGTACTTC
TRBD2	TRBV5-1	TRBJ2-3	few	CASSLGLAEPTDTQYF	TGCGCCAGCAGCTTGGGACTAGCGGAGCCCACAGATACGCAGTATTTT
TRBD2	TRBV12-3/TRBV12-4	TRBJ2-2	NA	CASSLASGGYTGELFF	TGTGCCAGCAGCCTGGCTAGCGGGGGGTATACCGGGGAGCTGTTTTTT
NA	TRBV7-2	TRBJ1-4	NA	CASSFITGNEKLFF	TGTGCCAGCAGCTTCATAACAGGAAACGAAAAACTGTTTTTT
NA	TRBV7-2	TRBJ2-5	few	CASSPVGLQETQYF	TGTGCCAGCAGCCCAGTGGGGCTCCAAGAGACCCAGTACTTC
TRBD2	TRBV5-1	TRBJ2-7	NA	CASSLLGRGGSYEQYF	TGCGCCAGCAGCTTGTTGGGTCGCGGGGGCTCCTACGAGCAGTACTTC
NA	TRBV11-2	TRBJ2-5	NA	CASSLETSQETQYF	TGTGCCAGCAGCTTAGAGACAAGCCAAGAGACCCAGTACTTC
NA	TRBV11-2	TRBJ2-1	NA	CASSLGPGVEQFF	TGTGCCAGCAGCTTAGGGCCCGGGGTGGAGCAGTTCTTC
NA	TRBV6-2/TRBV6-3	TRBJ2-7	many	CASSYSSYEQYF	TGTGCCAGCAGTTACAGCAGCTACGAGCAGTACTTC
TRBD2	TRBV10-2	TRBJ2-3	NA	CASRGPGLAEDTQYF	TGCGCCAGCAGAGGTCCGGGACTAGCTGAAGATACGCAGTATTTT
TRBD2	TRBV6-5	TRBJ2-1	NA	CASSFPGSGEAPYNEQFF	TGTGCCAGCAGTTTCCCGGGGAGCGGGGAGGCCCCCTACAATGAGCAGTTCTTC
NA	TRBV29-1	TRBJ2-7	few	CSVMGPSYEQYF	TGCAGCGTTATGGGACCCAGCTACGAGCAGTACTTC
NA	TRBV14	TRBJ1-2	NA	CASSRQPGADYGYTF	TGTGCCAGCAGCCGACAACCGGGGGCCGACTATGGCTACACCTTC
NA	TRBV10-3	TRBJ2-3	few	CAISEDRGYTDTQYF	TGTGCCATCAGTGAGGACCGGGGGTACACAGATACGCAGTATTTT
TRBD1	TRBV10-3	TRBJ2-7	few	CAITGQGAGYEQYF	TGTGCCATCACCGGACAGGGGGCAGGGTACGAGCAGTACTTC
TRBD1	TRBV29-1	TRBJ2-7	NA	CSVEWAQDREHEQYF	TGCAGCGTTGAATGGGCCCAGGACAGGGAGCACGAGCAGTACTTC
NA	TRBV20-1	TRBJ2-3	NA	CSARISTDTQYF	TGCAGTGCAAGGATATCGACAGATACGCAGTATTTT
NA	TRBV29-1	TRBJ1-2	NA	CSVEDMGNNYSYTF	TGCAGCGTTGAAGATATGGGCAACAACTATAGCTACACCTTC
TRBD2	TRBV29-1	TRBJ2-5	NA	CSASGTSGKETQYF	TGCAGCGCTTCCGGGACTAGCGGGAAAGAGACCCAGTACTTC
NA	TRBV13	TRBJ2-3	NA	CASSFRSGAADTQYF	TGTGCCAGCAGCTTCCGTTCGGGGGCGGCAGATACGCAGTATTTT
NA	TRBV20-1	TRBJ1-1	NA	CSATWTGNTEAFF	TGCAGTGCTACCTGGACGGGGAACACTGAAGCTTTCTTT
NA	TRBV3-1	TRBJ1-2	NA	CASSHLLVGSLNYGYTF	TGTGCCAGCAGCCATCTCCTGGTGGGATCTCTTAACTATGGCTACACCTTC
TRBD2	TRBV20-1	TRBJ2-1	NA	CSARKAGGYNEQFF	TGCAGTGCTAGGAAAGCGGGAGGGTACAATGAGCAGTTCTTC
TRBD1	TRBV13	TRBJ2-1	NA	CASSPGTGSNEQFF	TGTGCCAGCAGCCCCGGGACAGGGAGTAATGAGCAGTTCTTC
TRBD2	TRBV25-1	TRBJ2-1	NA	CASSGTGTSDNEQFF	TGTGCCAGCAGTGGTACCGGGACTAGTGACAATGAGCAGTTCTTC
NA	TRBV5-6	TRBJ2-1	few	CASSRKGGLYNEQFF	TGTGCCAGCAGCCGAAAGGGGGGCTTATACAATGAGCAGTTCTTC
TRBD2	TRBV3-1	TRBJ2-2	NA	CASSPWGRGTGELFF	TGTGCCAGCAGCCCCTGGGGGAGGGGCACCGGGGAGCTGTTTTTT
TRBD2	TRBV5-1	TRBJ2-5	NA	CASSIGTSGTQETQYF	TGCGCCAGCAGCATCGGGACTAGCGGAACCCAAGAGACCCAGTACTTC
NA	TRBV7-2	TRBJ2-5	few	CASSKVAGTSQETQYF	TGTGCCAGCAGCAAAGTCGCCGGGACATCTCAAGAGACCCAGTACTTC
TRBD1	TRBV12-3/TRBV12-4	TRBJ2-7	NA	CASSVDRGPHEQYF	TGTGCCAGCAGTGTCGACAGGGGGCCCCACGAGCAGTACTTC
NA	TRBV7-9	TRBJ2-3	NA	CASSPLYWGAEDTQYF	TGTGCCAGCAGCCCCTTGTATTGGGGCGCGGAAGATACGCAGTATTTT
NA	TRBV25-1	TRBJ2-3	few	CASSDASKSDTQYF	TGTGCCAGCAGTGATGCTAGCAAATCAGATACGCAGTATTTT
TRBD1	TRBV7-9	TRBJ1-6	few	CASSLAGQGRNSPLHF	TGTGCCAGCAGCTTAGCAGGACAGGGACGAAATTCACCCCTCCACTTT
NA	TRBV7-8	TRBJ2-5	NA	CASSLGVSSLAGGETQYF	TGTGCCAGCAGCTTAGGGGTCTCTTCCTTGGCCGGAGGCGAGACCCAGTACTTC
NA	TRBV4-2	TRBJ2-1	NA	CASSQEGGQYNEQFF	TGTGCCAGCAGCCAAGAGGGGGGACAGTACAATGAGCAGTTCTTC
NA	TRBV3-1	TRBJ1-2	NA	CASSQDTGTYYGYTF	TGTGCCAGCAGCCAAGATACGGGGACGTACTATGGCTACACCTTC
TRBD2	TRBV4-2	TRBJ2-5	few	CASSQVIVLAGGDVRETQYF	TGTGCCAGCAGCCAAGTTATTGTGCTAGCGGGGGGTGACGTTCGAGAGACCCAGTACTTC
NA	TRBV29-1	TRBJ2-5	NA	CSVVTPSGETQYF	TGCAGCGTTGTTACCCCGAGCGGGGAGACCCAGTACTTC
NA	TRBV25-1	TRBJ2-5	NA	CASSEWVGETQYF	TGTGCCAGCAGTGAATGGGTGGGAGAGACCCAGTACTTC
NA	TRBV12-3/TRBV12-4	TRBJ2-5	few	CASSSLDSQETQYF	TGTGCCAGCAGTTCCCTCGACAGCCAAGAGACCCAGTACTTC
NA	TRBV6-2/TRBV6-3	TRBJ1-5	NA	CASSPGVGPQHF	TGTGCCAGCAGCCCGGGTGTGGGGCCCCAGCATTTT